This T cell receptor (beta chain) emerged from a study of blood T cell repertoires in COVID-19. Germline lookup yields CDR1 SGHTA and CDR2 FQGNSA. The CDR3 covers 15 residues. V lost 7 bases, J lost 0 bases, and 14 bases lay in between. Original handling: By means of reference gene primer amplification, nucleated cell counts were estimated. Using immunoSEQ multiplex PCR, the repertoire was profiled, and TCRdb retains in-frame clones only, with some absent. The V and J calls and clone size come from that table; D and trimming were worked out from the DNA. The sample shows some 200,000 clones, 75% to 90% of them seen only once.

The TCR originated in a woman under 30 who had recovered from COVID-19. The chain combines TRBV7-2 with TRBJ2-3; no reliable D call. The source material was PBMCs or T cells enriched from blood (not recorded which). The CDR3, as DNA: TGTGCCAGCACCCAGGCGCTGTCTAGCACAGATACGCAGTATTTT. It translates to CASTQALSSTDTQYF.